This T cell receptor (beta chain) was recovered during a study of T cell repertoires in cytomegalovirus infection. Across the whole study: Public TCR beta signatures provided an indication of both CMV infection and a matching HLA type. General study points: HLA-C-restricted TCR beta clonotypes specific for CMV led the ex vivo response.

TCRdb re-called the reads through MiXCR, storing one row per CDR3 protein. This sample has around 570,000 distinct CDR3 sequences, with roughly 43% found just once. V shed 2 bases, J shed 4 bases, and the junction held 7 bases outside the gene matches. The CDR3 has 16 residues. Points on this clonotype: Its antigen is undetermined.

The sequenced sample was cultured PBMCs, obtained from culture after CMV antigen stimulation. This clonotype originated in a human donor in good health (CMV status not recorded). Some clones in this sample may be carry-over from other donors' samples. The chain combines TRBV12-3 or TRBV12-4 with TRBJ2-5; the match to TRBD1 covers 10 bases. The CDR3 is CASSLMKTGGVETQYF. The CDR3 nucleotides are TGTGCCAGCAGTTTAATGAAGACAGGGGGCGTAGAGACCCAGTACTTC.